One sample yielded the 30 T cell receptor beta chains listed below, sequenced in a study of T cells in tumors after PD-1 blockade. TCRdb's copy holds only in-frame clones and misses some; the assay was immunoSEQ multiplex PCR. There are around 34,000 clones in the sample; 73% occur only once, and approximately 40% lies in the top ten. Here the sequenced sample was PBMCs, taken after anti-PD-1 treatment. Source of these receptors: a human donor with basal cell carcinoma.

This clone was counted only a few times. V and J are TRBV7-9 and TRBJ1-6; tentatively, D is TRBD1 (5 bases). Germline V gene sequence: CDR1 SEHNR, CDR2 FQNEAQ (reference sequence). Trimming stripped 1 base from V and 6 bases from J, with 7 bases between. This CDR3 is 14 amino acids long. The CDR3, as DNA: TGTGCCAGCAGCTTAGAGACAGCTAATTCACCCCTCCACTTT. Translating gives CASSLETANSPLHF. Together with reference TRBV7-9 and TRBJ1-6, the CDR3 gives the full variable domain: DTGVSQNPRHKITKRGQNVTFRCDPISEHNRLYWYRQTLGQGPEFLTYFQNEAQLEKSRLLSDRFSAERPKGSFSTLEIQRTEQGDSAMYLCASSLETANSPLHFGNGTRLTVT.

The chain combines TRBV29-1 with TRBJ2-2; 7 positions match TRBD1. The CDR3 has 13 amino acids. The trim removed 6 bases at V and 0 bases at J, leaving 1 base unmatched. Germline CDR1 reads SQVTM; CDR2 reads ANQGSEA. CDR3 bases: TGCAGCGTAGGACAGGCGAACACCGGGGAGCTGTTTTTT. Translating it yields CSVGQANTGELFF.

This clone was observed a single time. CDR3 bases: TGTGCCAGCAGCGTCATTACAGGGATAGATGAGCAGTTCTTC. The encoded protein is CASSVITGIDEQFF. The V call is TRBV9, the J call TRBJ2-1, with TRBD1 as a possible D gene (6 bases). The CDR3 has 14 residues. The V gene's germline CDR1 is SGDLS and CDR2 YYNGEE. V lost 2 bases and J lost 8, with 14 bases in between.

The chain combines TRBV24-1 with TRBJ1-4; the D is unclear. The CDR3 has 12 amino acids. From germline, CDR1 is KGHDR and CDR2 SFDVKD. The germline V and J ends were trimmed by 4 bases and 10 bases, with 9 bases remaining between them. CDR3: CATSDPLGKLFF. CDR3 coding DNA: TGTGCCACCAGTGACCCCCTCGGAAAACTGTTTTTT.

The chain uses TRBV7-3 and TRBJ2-3; 13 positions match TRBD2. V shed 5 bases and J 2 bases; nucleotides not matched to a gene: 10. The CDR3 covers 18 residues. The germline CDR1 and CDR2 sequences are SGHTA and FQGTGA. DNA for the CDR3: TGTGCCAGCAGCCGGACTAGCGGGGGCGTGCGGCACACAGATACGCAGTATTTT. It yields the protein CASSRTSGGVRHTDTQYF.

The genes are TRBV10-2 and TRBJ2-1; perhaps D is TRBD1 or TRBD2 (5 bases each). Germline CDR1 WSHSY, CDR2 SAAADI. The CDR3 covers 14 residues. Trimming stripped 7 bases from V and 0 bases from J, with 10 bases between. CDR3 loop: CASTWGSSYNEQFF. The CDR3 DNA reads TGCGCCAGCACTTGGGGGAGCTCCTACAATGAGCAGTTCTTC.

The rearrangement uses TRBV18 and TRBJ2-1, with 14 positions matching TRBD2. The germline CDR1 and CDR2 sequences are KGHSH and LQKENI. The trim removed 3 bases at V and 6 bases at J, leaving 7 bases unmatched. The CDR3 runs 17 residues. In DNA form, the CDR3 reads TGTGCCAGCTCACCTCCCGGACTAGCGGGAGGTCCCAATGAGCAGTTCTTC. Its translation is CASSPPGLAGGPNEQFF.

This rearrangement joins TRBV5-4 to TRBJ2-1, with 15 bases aligning to TRBD2. The CDR3 is 17 residues long. The germline gives CDR1 SGHNT, CDR2 YYREEE (reference sequence). V lost 7 bases and J lost 7; bases outside the gene matches: 12. The CDR3, as DNA: TGTGCCAGCGGACCGCGGGGACTAGCGGGAGGAGGGAATGAGCAGTTCTTC. Residues: CASGPRGLAGGGNEQFF.

The rearrangement uses TRBV19 and TRBJ1-5; maybe TRBD1 (5 bases). The V gene lost 7 bases and the J gene lost 9 bases, with 19 bases spanning the gap. CDR3 length: 14 amino acids. Germline V gene lookup returns CDR1 LNHDA and CDR2 SQIVND (reference sequence). CDR3 amino acids: CASTLGLRGPPQHF. DNA for the CDR3: TGTGCCAGTACCCTGGGGCTCCGGGGTCCGCCCCAGCATTTT.

CDR3 sequence: CAWGGTVLMNTEAFF. Written as DNA, the CDR3 is TGTGCCTGGGGGGGGACAGTTTTAATGAACACTGAAGCTTTCTTT. The chain couples TRBV30 to TRBJ1-1; 7 bases fit TRBD1. The germline CDR1 and CDR2 sequences are GTSNPN and SVGIG (reference sequence). The CDR3 sequence is 15 residues long. The junction had 9 bases not matched to a gene; V was cut back by 5 bases and J by 0 bases.

The genes are TRBV24-1 and TRBJ2-3; 11 bases are shared with TRBD2. The germline gives CDR1 KGHDR, CDR2 SFDVKD. V gave up 5 bases and J gave up 4 bases; unmatched junction bases: 4. The length of the CDR3 is 15 residues. Here the CDR3 reads CATSVLAGEADTQYF. For the CDR3, the DNA is TGTGCCACCAGTGTACTAGCGGGAGAAGCAGATACGCAGTATTTT.

V gene TRBV9 combines with J gene TRBJ2-7; 11 nucleotides line up with TRBD2. From germline, CDR1 is SGDLS and CDR2 YYNGEE. V was clipped by 4 bases and J by 1 base; unmatched bases: 10. The CDR3 has 17 residues. CDR3 residues: CASSPPGASGRSYEQYF. In nucleotides, the CDR3 is TGTGCCAGCAGCCCGCCTGGTGCTAGCGGGAGGTCCTACGAGCAGTACTTC.

CDR3 nucleotides: TGTGCCAGCAGCTTCCGCCGGTCCTACGAGCAGTACTTC. This encodes CASSFRRSYEQYF. V and J are TRBV7-9 and TRBJ2-7; D gene ambiguous. The CDR3 loop spans 13 amino acids. From germline, CDR1 is SEHNR and CDR2 FQNEAQ (reference sequence). The germline V and J ends were trimmed by 3 bases and 1 base, with 7 bases remaining between them.

The chain links TRBV12-3 or TRBV12-4 to TRBJ1-2; D is unresolved. V lost 3 bases and J lost 8, with 13 bases in between. CDR3 length: 13 residues. DNA for the CDR3: TGTGCCAGCAGTTTTGCGCAGGCGAGGGGCTACACCTTC. Protein product: CASSFAQARGYTF.

This rearrangement joins TRBV4-3 to TRBJ2-2; D is unclear. The CDR3 spans 15 residues. With 1 base removed from V and 3 bases from J, the gap between germline ends came to 9 bases. The germline V gene encodes CDR1 LGHNA and CDR2 YSLEER. The CDR3 loop reads CASSQGSGDTGELFF. The CDR3 DNA reads TGCGCCAGCAGCCAAGGTTCAGGAGACACCGGGGAGCTGTTTTTT.

V is TRBV4-1 and J is TRBJ2-3, with TRBD1 identical over 7 bases. Trimming at V came to 0 bases and at J to 6 bases, leaving 6 bases not matched to a gene. The CDR3 sequence is 15 residues long. Germline loops: CDR1 MGHRA, CDR2 YSYEKL. The CDR3 DNA reads as TGCGCCAGCAGCCAAGACACAGGGGCCCAGGATACGCAGTATTTT. This translates into CASSQDTGAQDTQYF.

The V call is TRBV3-1 (or the pseudogene TRBV3-2), the J call TRBJ2-5, with D possibly being TRBD1 (6 bases). Germline assignment: CDR1 LGHDT and CDR2 YNNKEL (reference sequence). V lost 4 bases to trimming and J lost 2 bases, with 17 bases between them. The CDR3 contains 16 residues. The CDR3 DNA reads as TGTGCCAGCAGCCTCCTACCCTGGCAGGGGCAAGAGACCCAGTACTTC. It translates to CASSLLPWQGQETQYF.

This clone was recorded once. One end of the junction does not line up with germline, which may come from a read error. The chain uses TRBV29-1 and TRBJ2-1, with 9 bases lining up with TRBD2. Germline V gene data show CDR1 as SQVTM and CDR2 as ANQGSEA. The CDR3 extends over 14 amino acids. CDR3 loop: CSAETRGGRNEQFF. CDR3 bases: TGCAGCGCTGAAACGCGGGGGGGCCGTAATGAGCAGTTCTTC.

The chain carries TRBV12-3 or TRBV12-4 and TRBJ1-1; D is uncertain. The CDR3 consists of 11 residues. V was cut by 4 bases and J by 4 bases, with 4 bases left in between. The DNA of the CDR3 is TGTGCCAGCAGTTGGGGCACTGAAGCTTTCTTT. Translation: CASSWGTEAFF.

This rearrangement joins TRBV7-6 to TRBJ2-2, with 9 bases matching TRBD1. The CDR3 has 14 amino acids. Looked up from germline, CDR1 is SGHVS and CDR2 is FNYEAQ. V trimming: 10 bases; J trimming: 4 bases; junction bases outside the gene matches: 7. CDR3 DNA: TGTGCCACCCGACAGGGGGTAATCACCGGGGAGCTGTTTTTT. Translated, it gives CATRQGVITGELFF. Looking up the rest from reference TRBV7-6 and TRBJ2-2 gives the full variable domain: GAGVSQSPRYKVTKRGQDVALRCDPISGHVSLYWYRQALGQGPEFLTYFNYEAQQDKSGLPNDRFSAERPEGSISTLTIQRTEQRDSAMYRCATRQGVITGELFFGEGSRLTVL.

The chain couples TRBV5-1 to TRBJ1-1, with TRBD1 matching over 9 bases. With V trimmed by 3 bases and J by 8 bases, 5 bases remained unmatched. Germline V gene data show CDR1 as SGHRS and CDR2 as YFSETQ. The CDR3 totals 13 residues. CDR3 loop: CASSSGQGAEAFF. The CDR3 DNA is TGCGCCAGCAGCTCGGGACAGGGCGCGGAAGCTTTCTTT.

V and J are TRBV5-1 and TRBJ1-5; 8 bases map to TRBD1. V was clipped by 2 bases and J by 5 bases; unmatched bases: 3. CDR1 and CDR2 from the germline V gene are SGHRS and YFSETQ. The CDR3 covers 14 residues. The CDR3 DNA sequence: TGCGCCAGCAGCTTCTCAGGGGGCGATCAGCCCCAGCATTTT. This sequence encodes CASSFSGGDQPQHF.

The rearrangement uses TRBV3-1 (or the pseudogene TRBV3-2) and TRBJ2-1; 9 nucleotides agree with TRBD2. CDR1 and CDR2 (germline): LGHDT, YNNKEL (reference sequence). The CDR3 has 15 residues. With 1 base clipped from V and 7 bases from J, the junction kept 5 bases outside the gene matches. As DNA, the CDR3 is TGTGCCAGCAGCCAAGTAAGCGGGAGGCCGAATGAGCAGTTCTTC. Its translation is CASSQVSGRPNEQFF.

The chain links TRBV30 to TRBJ1-3; weak D call: TRBD1 (5 bases). Germline V gene sequence: CDR1 GTSNPN, CDR2 SVGIG (reference sequence). The CDR3 is 14 residues long. The V and J ends lost 3 bases and 2 bases respectively, with 11 bases between them. In DNA, the CDR3 is TGTGCCTGGAGGATGGGGGGAACTGGAAACACCATATATTTT. It yields the protein CAWRMGGTGNTIYF.

The V gene is TRBV15, the J gene TRBJ1-2, with no clear D. CDR3 size: 17 residues. V was pared by 0 bases and J by 2 bases, with 16 bases between. Germline V gene sequence: CDR1 LNHNV, CDR2 YYDKDF (reference sequence). CDR3 region: CATSRDLGSWSNYGYTF. CDR3 DNA sequence: TGTGCCACCAGCAGAGATCTGGGATCCTGGTCCAACTATGGCTACACCTTC.

The J gene is TRBJ2-3, the V gene TRBV7-6; 16 positions match TRBD2. The V segment lost 3 bases and the J segment 2 bases; nucleotides outside the gene matches: 5. From germline, CDR1 is SGHVS and CDR2 FNYEAQ. The CDR3 covers 18 residues. CDR3 in amino acids: CASSFPGLAGGNTDTQYF. CDR3 bases: TGTGCCAGCAGCTTTCCGGGACTAGCGGGAGGGAACACAGATACGCAGTATTTT.

CDR3 sequence (DNA): TGTGCCAGTAGTATAGATCGGGGGCGCCGGGCCGAGCAGTACTTC. It specifies CASSIDRGRRAEQYF. J is TRBJ2-7 and V is TRBV19; either TRBD1 or TRBD2 may supply D (6 bases each). The length of the CDR3 is 15 residues. Germline V gene lookup returns CDR1 LNHDA and CDR2 SQIVND (reference sequence). With 0 bases removed from V and 6 bases from J, the gap between germline ends came to 15 bases.

The sample holds one count of this clone. The J gene is TRBJ2-7, the V gene TRBV12-3 or TRBV12-4; D gene uncertain. This CDR3 region has 13 residues. V was trimmed by 2 bases and J by 2 bases, leaving 7 bases between them. CDR3 sequence (DNA): TGTGCCAGCAGTTTAACGGTCCCCTACGAGCAGTACTTC. It encodes CASSLTVPYEQYF.

V is TRBV2 and J is TRBJ2-2, with D possibly TRBD2 on 6 matching bases. This CDR3 region has 15 residues. Germline CDR1 and CDR2: SNHLY and FYNNEI. V shed 8 bases and J shed 1 base, with 14 bases lying between them. For the CDR3, the DNA is TGTGCCAGCGAGTGGGGACTCAAGAACACCGGGGAGCTGTTTTTT. It is translated as CASEWGLKNTGELFF. Full variable domain (remainder filled in from reference TRBV2 and TRBJ2-2): EPEVTQTPSHQVTQMGQEVILRCVPISNHLYFYWYRQILGQKVEFLVSFYNNEISEKSEIFDDQFSVERPDGSNFTLKIRSTKLEDSAMYFCASEWGLKNTGELFFGEGSRLTVL.

This sequence joins TRBV2 and TRBJ2-5; 10 nucleotides agree with TRBD1. This CDR3 comprises 14 residues. The V gene end was trimmed by 4 bases and the J gene end by 4 bases; junction bases not matched to a gene: 3. Germline CDR1 is SNHLY and CDR2 is FYNNEI. In nucleotides, the CDR3 is TGTGCCAGCAGTGGAGACAGGGGGCGAGAGACCCAGTACTTC. This sequence encodes CASSGDRGRETQYF. Full variable domain (missing parts from reference TRBV2 and TRBJ2-5): EPEVTQTPSHQVTQMGQEVILRCVPISNHLYFYWYRQILGQKVEFLVSFYNNEISEKSEIFDDQFSVERPDGSNFTLKIRSTKLEDSAMYFCASSGDRGRETQYFGPGTRLLVL.